In its sample, the clone carrying this TCR beta chain was seen a few times. Antigen unknown. Trimming took 2 bases from V and 4 from J, leaving 9 bases between them. This CDR3 comprises 14 residues. Germline V gives CDR1 MNHEY, CDR2 SVGAGI. This sample stems from a study of regulatory T cells in long-lasting Graves disease. Study-level information: It was over 5 years of antithyroid drugs, with positive TSH receptor antibodies, that meant persistent Graves' disease.

iRepertoire HTBI primers and Arm-PCR of CDR3 regions built TCR beta libraries. From the multiplex PCR reads, TCRdb called clonotypes with MiXCR, one entry per CDR3 protein. This table has a few hundred thousand distinct CDR3 sequences, less than 30% appearing once. Time point described: persistent/refractory GD, antithyroid drugs over 5 years with positive TRAb. From PBMCs, RNA was extracted and then used to make the TCR library. General observations from the study: The TCR repertoire of persistent Graves' patients was less diverse than that of newly diagnosed ones.

This clonotype originated in a woman aged 40 to 50 with Graves disease. Sequencing was performed on peripheral blood mononuclear cells (PBMCs), taken when the disease was refractory, from a patient treated with antithyroid drugs. V is TRBV6-5 and J is TRBJ1-5; D not resolved. The CDR3 is CASSYRAENQPQHF. CDR3 in DNA: TGTGCCAGCAGTTACCGGGCGGAGAATCAGCCCCAGCATTTT.